This T cell receptor beta chain comes out of a study of shared clonotypes between healthy human individuals. General study findings and limits: Clonotype sharing among donors, it was expected, would be affected by sequencing depth.

On this clone itself: Its antigen remains unidentified.

Using immunoSEQ multiplex PCR, the repertoire was profiled, and TCRdb retains in-frame clones only, with some absent. The table records around 500,000 clones, around 80% of them present only once. The TCR sequence derives from a woman aged 40 to 50 in good health. Some clones in this sample may be carry-over from other donors' samples. Sequenced input: PBMCs.

CDR3 sequence reads: CASRTGGDQRRKLFF. Here the CDR3 DNA reads TGTGCCAGCAGGACAGGGGGGGACCAAAGGCGAAAACTGTTTTTT. The chain employs TRBV6-1 and TRBJ1-4, with 9 bases lining up with TRBD1. From germline, CDR1 is MNHNS and CDR2 SASEGT. J was trimmed by 10 bases and V by 6 bases; bases with no gene match: 12. The CDR3 spans 15 residues.